A single sample gave rise to the 23 T cell receptor beta chains below, sequenced in a study of cytomegalovirus exposure and HLA in healthy donors. 60 Vbeta and 13 Jbeta primers were used in PCR. Libraries were prepared by immunoSEQ multiplex PCR; TCRdb keeps only in-frame clonotypes and omits some of them. This table has roughly 250,000 clones, under 90% appearing once. The sample consisted of PBMCs. These receptors were collected from a girl aged 2 to 10 in good health and CMV-seronegative.

About this clone: Germline and junction disagree at one end, which may indicate a read error. The chain joins TRBV5-6 to TRBJ1-2, with unresolved D. CDR3 length equals 14 residues. Per germline, CDR1 SGHDT and CDR2 YYEEEE. The chain's CDR3 is CASSADGVNYGYTF. In DNA form, the CDR3 reads TGTGCCAGCAGCGCCGACGGAGTGAACTATGGGTACACCTTC.

The J gene is TRBJ1-6, the V gene TRBV25-1; unclear D gene. Trimming took off 0 bases at V and 5 bases at J, with 5 bases between the two ends. The CDR3 has 14 residues. Germline CDR1 is MGHDK and CDR2 is SYGVNS. The CDR3 nucleotides are TGTGCCAGCAGTGAATATCTTAATAATTCACCCCTCCACTTT. It codes for CASSEYLNNSPLHF.

V and J are TRBV5-1 and TRBJ1-5; D might be TRBD1 (6 bases). The ends were cut back, 2 bases at V and 4 bases at J, with 7 bases in the middle. CDR3 size: 13 residues. Germline values: CDR1 SGHRS, CDR2 YFSETQ. The CDR3 DNA sequence: TGCGCCAGCAGCTTACAGGGAAATCAGCCCCAGCATTTT. This sequence encodes CASSLQGNQPQHF.

The genes are TRBV5-4 and TRBJ2-1, with 8 bases lining up with TRBD1. CDR3 length: 14 amino acids. Germline CDR1 SGHNT, CDR2 YYREEE (reference sequence). V shed 3 bases and J 9 bases; nucleotides not matched to a gene: 8. The CDR3 nucleotides read TGTGCCAGCAGCTCGGCGAGGACAGGGAGTGAGCAGTTCTTC. Its protein product is CASSSARTGSEQFF.

In regard to this clone: Other DNA sequences within the sample encode an identical CDR3. The V and J genes are TRBV5-4 and TRBJ1-1, with D possibly being TRBD1 (5 bases). Germline V gene lookup returns CDR1 SGHNT and CDR2 YYREEE (reference sequence). Trimming removed 7 bases at V and 4 bases at J, with 17 bases between. This CDR3 spans 14 amino acids. The CDR3 DNA is TGTGCCAGCGGAAGGGGCTGGTCGGGCACTGAAGCTTTCTTT. Translating it yields CASGRGWSGTEAFF.

The chain combines TRBV11-2 with TRBJ1-6; 7 nucleotides agree with TRBD1. CDR3 size: 18 residues. Germline values: CDR1 SGHAT, CDR2 FQNNGV. Germline trimming cut 5 bases from V and 0 bases from J; bases unmatched to any gene: 10. CDR3 nucleotide sequence: TGTGCCAGCAGCGTTCGGGACAGTATAAGCTCCTATAATTCACCCCTCCACTTT. Its translation is CASSVRDSISSYNSPLHF.

The gene calls are TRBV6-5 and TRBJ1-5; D gene uncertain. Trimming removed 6 bases at V and 0 bases at J, with 12 bases between. The V gene's germline CDR1 is MNHEY and CDR2 SVGAGI. CDR3 length: 15 residues. The CDR3 here is CASSSGSNSNQPQHF. DNA of the CDR3: TGTGCCAGCAGCTCTGGTTCTAATAGCAATCAGCCCCAGCATTTT.

The chain is built from TRBV28 and TRBJ2-7, with TRBD1 matching over 8 bases. Trimming took 4 bases from V and 4 from J; bases not matched to a gene: 6. Germline lookup yields CDR1 MDHEN and CDR2 SYDVKM. This CDR3 comprises 14 residues. CDR3: CASSSRDRGYEQYF. CDR3 nucleotides: TGTGCCAGCAGTTCCCGTGACAGGGGATACGAGCAGTACTTC.

The chain uses TRBV7-9 and TRBJ2-1; D perhaps matches TRBD1 (5 bases). The CDR3 consists of 14 residues. Germline values: CDR1 SEHNR, CDR2 FQNEAQ (reference sequence). V shed 5 bases and J shed 0 bases, with 8 bases lying between them. In DNA, the CDR3 is TGTGCCAGCAGCCACCAGGGCTCCTACAATGAGCAGTTCTTC. It is translated as CASSHQGSYNEQFF.

The sample holds a few counts of this clone. V gene TRBV29-1 combines with J gene TRBJ2-3, with no clear D. Per the germline V gene, CDR1 is SQVTM and CDR2 is ANQGSEA. The V end was cut by 6 bases, the J end by 2 bases, with 9 bases between. The CDR3 consists of 12 residues. The CDR3 loop is CSVRHPTDTQYF. In DNA form, the CDR3 reads TGCAGCGTAAGACACCCCACAGATACGCAGTATTTT.

V usage is TRBV7-8 and J usage is TRBJ1-1; D remains ambiguous. The germline V and J ends were trimmed by 2 bases and 3 bases, with 10 bases remaining between them. The length of the CDR3 is 14 residues. CDR1 is SGHVS and CDR2 is FQNEAQ in the germline V gene. This CDR3 reads CASSLSGRDTEAFF. In DNA form, the CDR3 reads TGTGCCAGCAGCTTATCCGGGAGGGACACTGAAGCTTTCTTT. The whole variable domain, remainder taken from reference TRBV7-8 and TRBJ1-1, is GAGVSQSPRYKVAKRGQDVALRCDPISGHVSLFWYQQALGQGPEFLTYFQNEAQLDKSGLPSDRFFAERPEGSVSTLKIQRTQQEDSAVYLCASSLSGRDTEAFFGQGTRLTVV.

In its sample, this clone was seen a few times. The genes are TRBV6-5 and TRBJ2-3; 9 nucleotides match TRBD2. The CDR3 covers 14 residues. Germline V CDR1 and CDR2: MNHEY, SVGAGI. The ends lost 3 bases at V and 3 bases at J; junction bases unmatched: 1. CDR3 nucleotide sequence: TGTGCCAGCAGTTATACTAGCGGGACAGATACGCAGTATTTT. Translating gives CASSYTSGTDTQYF.

The chain couples TRBV19 to TRBJ2-7, with D possibly matching TRBD1 (5 bases). The CDR3 runs 15 residues. Trimming stripped 6 bases from V and 12 bases from J, with 27 bases between. Germline assignment: CDR1 LNHDA and CDR2 SQIVND (reference sequence). For the CDR3, the DNA is TGTGCCAGTAGCGAAACTGGGGCAGGGCCCTCATATACGTACTTC. Its translation: CASSETGAGPSYTYF.

The V call is TRBV28, the J call TRBJ2-1; D ambiguous. This CDR3 spans 11 amino acids. Between the trimmed V and J ends, which lost 7 bases and 7 bases, there was a span of 8 bases. Germline values: CDR1 MDHEN, CDR2 SYDVKM. CDR3 bases: TGTGCCAGCAACGGCGGTAATGAGCAGTTCTTC. It encodes CASNGGNEQFF.

The chain is built from TRBV7-8 and TRBJ1-2; TRBD1 is a possible D gene (5 bases). The CDR3 is 13 residues long. From germline, CDR1 is SGHVS and CDR2 FQNEAQ. V lost 3 bases and J 4 bases, leaving 9 bases between the germline ends. The CDR3 DNA reads TGTGCCAGCAGCTTGAGGACACTCTATGGCTACACCTTC. Residues: CASSLRTLYGYTF.

This clone was observed a few times. The rearrangement links TRBV28 to TRBJ2-2, with a tentative D call TRBD1 (5 bases). Germline loops: CDR1 MDHEN, CDR2 SYDVKM. CDR3 size: 14 residues. CDR3 DNA: TGTGTAAGCCAAGACAGCCGAAACACCGGGGAGCTGTTTTTT. It specifies CVSQDSRNTGELFF. Supplemented by reference TRBV28 and TRBJ2-2, the full variable domain reads DVKVTQSSRYLVKRTGEKVFLECVQDMDHENMFWYRQDPGLGLRLIYFSYDVKMKEKGDIPEGYSVSREKKERFSLILESASTNQTSMYLCVSQDSRNTGELFFGEGSRLTVL.

The chain recombines TRBV30 with TRBJ1-6; D call uncertain. V lost 3 bases to trimming and J lost 6 bases, with 6 bases between them. CDR1 GTSNPN and CDR2 SVGIG come from the germline V gene (reference sequence). CDR3 length: 12 residues. The CDR3 reads CAWSSSNSPLHF. As DNA, the CDR3 is TGTGCCTGGAGCTCCAGTAATTCACCCCTCCACTTT.

This chain connects TRBV7-9 to TRBJ2-1; TRBD1 agrees at 7 bases. V trimming: 4 bases; J trimming: 3 bases; junction bases outside the gene matches: 9. Per germline, CDR1 SEHNR and CDR2 FQNEAQ (reference sequence). The CDR3 is 16 amino acids. CDR3 in amino acids: CASSSPRQGNYNEQFF. The CDR3 nucleotides read TGTGCCAGCAGCTCCCCCCGACAGGGAAACTACAATGAGCAGTTCTTC.

The rearrangement joins TRBV2 to TRBJ2-5, with D maybe TRBD2 (5 bases). The J call may be wrong; the DNA end is better matched by TRBJ2-7. The CDR3 extends over 12 amino acids. Germline loops: CDR1 SNHLY, CDR2 FYNNEI. CDR3 protein: CASRVGRPEQYF. The CDR3 DNA follows: TGTGCCAGCCGAGTGGGGAGACCCGAGCAGTACTTC.

V and J are TRBV2 and TRBJ2-6, with 12 bases matching TRBD1. Germline V gene sequence: CDR1 SNHLY, CDR2 FYNNEI. The CDR3 has 20 residues. The V and J ends lost 7 bases and 2 bases, in that order; junction bases with no gene match: 15. The CDR3 nucleotides read TGTGCCAGCATTAACCCTGGGACAGGGGGCAGTACGGCTGGGGCCAACGTCCTGACTTTC. Translation: CASINPGTGGSTAGANVLTF.

As DNA, the CDR3 is TGTGCCAGCAGCCGTACTGGGGGCCGGAATGAGCAGTTCTTC. This translates into CASSRTGGRNEQFF. The rearrangement uses TRBV7-9 and TRBJ2-1; D is possibly TRBD1 (6 bases). V shed 5 bases and J shed 7 bases, with 15 bases lying between them. Germline assignment: CDR1 SEHNR and CDR2 FQNEAQ (reference sequence). The CDR3 is made up of 14 amino acids.

The V call is TRBV7-8, the J call TRBJ2-5; 16 bases line up with TRBD2. V shed 0 bases, J shed 3 bases, and the junction held 16 bases outside the gene matches. The germline gives CDR1 SGHVS, CDR2 FQNEAQ. The CDR3 totals 22 residues. The CDR3 DNA is TGTGCCAGCAGCTTAGCGCTTGGGAGTAGGGGGACTAGCGGGAGGGCCGAAGAGACCCAGTACTTC. Translating it yields CASSLALGSRGTSGRAEETQYF.

The CDR3: CASSPTPTGLQETQYF. In nucleotides, the CDR3 is TGCGCCAGCAGTCCAACCCCGACAGGGCTCCAAGAGACCCAGTACTTC. The rearrangement links TRBV23-1 to TRBJ2-5; TRBD1 aligns across 7 bases. TRBV23-1 is known as an ORF, though its function is uncertain. The V and J ends lost 4 bases and 1 base, in that order; junction bases with no gene match: 9. The CDR3 has 16 residues.